The subject of this entry is one T cell receptor (beta chain). Its recognized antigen is unknown. No quality values exist for individual bases; no much larger clone is one base distant. The identical CDR3 is also encoded by other nucleotide sequences in the sample. At the junction V is shortened by 5 bases and J by 1 base, with 5 bases in between. Taken from cysteine to phenylalanine, the CDR3 has 12 residues. The entry retains the CDR3 DNA only, 36 bases that are in frame from base 1. CDR1 and CDR2 are read off the germline V gene (reference sequence) as LNHDA and SQIVND. The treatment or condition label on this specimen signifies: roughly 20 received Ad26.COV2.S at low or high dose, single or two shots; roughly 5 received placebo; per-sample allocation not given. Repertoires of vaccine and placebo recipients were sequenced from samples taken on day 63 after the first injection. Between 29 July and 7 August 2020, Cohort 1b enrolled about 27 adults aged 18-55 years at one site in Boston, USA. Ad26.COV2.S was a replication-incompetent adenovirus type 26 vector expressing a prefusion-stabilized SARS-CoV-2 spike protein from the original Wuhan strain.

This sample was taken from a study of Ad26.COV2.S vaccination and SARS-CoV-2 variants (dated by TCRdb to the early 2020s). About the full investigation: Donors in the vaccine arm were drawn from COV1001, a phase I-IIa trial of Ad26.COV2.S in healthy adults that was multicentre, randomized, double-blind and placebo-controlled. Ad26.COV2.S was administered intramuscularly at a dose of 5x10^10 or 1x10^11 viral particles, either as one shot or as two shots given 56 days apart. TCRbeta repertoire sequencing was used to assess the specificity and breadth of SARS-CoV-2-reactive T cell receptors after Ad26.COV2.S vaccination. A total of about 30 samples were included in the TCR-sequenced set, comprising roughly 19 Ad26.COV2.S vaccine recipients, 5 placebo recipients and 8 SARS-CoV-2 convalescent individuals. Trial participants were randomized into five groups of five, in which low-dose or high-dose Ad26.COV2.S was given once or twice, or placebo was given on both occasions. Investigators did not know the trial group allocation while performing experiments and assessing outcomes.

General study outcomes and caveats: Non-spike TCR breadth was comparable between vaccine and placebo recipients, consistent with the vaccine containing only spike. The authors noted that total T cell responses may have been underestimated by the TCR breadth and depth analyses. Compared with placebo recipients, Ad26.COV2.S recipients showed higher spike-specific TCR breadth (P = 0.0014). After vaccination, substantial breadth of spike-specific CD8+ and CD4+ T cell responses was reported. The study was not powered for comparison of responses between vaccine doses or regimens.

The immunoSEQ Assay was used to sequence TCRbeta CDR3 regions. After extraction, genomic DNA underwent amplification by bias-controlled multiplex PCR, followed by high-throughput sequencing. The published analysis was carried out like this. To quantify the absolute abundance of every unique TCRbeta CDR3 region, sequences were collapsed and filtered. T cell fraction was estimated by normalizing TCRbeta template counts to usable DNA, which was measured by amplifying reference genes present in all nucleated cells. Repertoire TCRs were annotated as SARS-CoV-2-specific when V gene, CDR3 amino acid sequence and J gene were exactly matched to a known reactive TCR set. The reference SARS-CoV-2 TCR set was obtained from MIRA and was filtered for enrichment in COVID-19-positive ImmuneCODE repertoires, whereby public or cross-reactive TCRs were removed. Using the MIRA antigens, annotated TCRs were further analysed by specific ORF or by position within an ORF. Breadth was defined as annotated unique rearrangements over total unique productive rearrangements; depth was the summed frequency of those rearrangements. TCR breadth was compared between groups using two-sided Wilcoxon rank-sum tests. TCRdb retrieved this table from immuneACCESS and kept in-frame rearrangements only. Not all clones are present; in checked studies, unresolved V genes account for under half, and no reason is known for the remainder. The V and J calls and the clone size are those of that table, but D and trimming were determined from the DNA. The sample table lists 290,000 or so clones, approximately 89% of them with a count of one. The top ten clonotypes cover about 3.1% of the sample.

Sequences were derived from peripheral blood, sampled in a trial of Ad26.COV2.S vaccine versus placebo. The sequence was collected from a person between 18 and 65 years old who received the Ad26.COV2.S COVID-19 vaccine or a placebo. Recombination connected TRBV19 to TRBJ1-1; too little of a D gene remains to name it. The CDR3: CASSRANTEAFF. The DNA is as follows: TGTGCCAGTAGTCGAGCGAACACTGAAGCTTTCTTT.